The present T cell receptor beta chain was sequenced within a study of cytomegalovirus exposure and HLA in healthy donors. At the level of the study: A prior study identified just under 120 million unique TCR beta sequences from around 180 million T cells.

Germline assignment: CDR1 GTSNPN and CDR2 SVGIG (reference sequence). V lost 2 bases and J 6 bases, leaving 8 bases between the germline ends. There are 13 residues in the CDR3. General study findings and limits: A highly shared variant cluster was judged a likely technical artifact. Previous analysis showed most TCR beta V segments were productive about 87% or about 30% of the time. Relative to equally common others, HLA-associated TCR beta chains showed greater clonal expansion in a later analysis.

The study ran its PCR with 60 Vbeta and 13 Jbeta primers. The table came from immunoSEQ multiplex PCR; TCRdb's copy has only in-frame clones and leaves some out. Of about 180,000 clones detected, 77% appear once; the ten largest clones hold roughly 1.4%. Concerning this clone: The antigen remains undetermined.

What was sequenced was PBMCs. The clonotype was recovered from a man between 18 and 35 years old in good health and CMV-seronegative. The chain has TRBV30 and TRBJ1-6; D ambiguous. The CDR3 region has the DNA TGTGCCTGGAGTCATGGGCTTAATTCACCCCTCCACTTT. As protein: CAWSHGLNSPLHF.